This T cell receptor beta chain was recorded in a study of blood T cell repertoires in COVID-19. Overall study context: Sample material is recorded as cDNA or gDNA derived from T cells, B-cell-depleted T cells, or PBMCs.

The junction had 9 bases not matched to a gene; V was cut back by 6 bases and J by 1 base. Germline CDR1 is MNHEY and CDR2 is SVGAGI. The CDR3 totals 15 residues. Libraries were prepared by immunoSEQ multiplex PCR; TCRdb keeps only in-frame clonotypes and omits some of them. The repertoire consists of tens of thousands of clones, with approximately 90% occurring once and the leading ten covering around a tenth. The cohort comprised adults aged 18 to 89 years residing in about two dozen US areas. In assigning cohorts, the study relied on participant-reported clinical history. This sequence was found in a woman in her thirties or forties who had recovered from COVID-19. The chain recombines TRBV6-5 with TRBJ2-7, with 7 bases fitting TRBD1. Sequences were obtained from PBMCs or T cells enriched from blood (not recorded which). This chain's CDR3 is CASRTKRQGSYEQYF. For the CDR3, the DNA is TGTGCCAGCAGAACCAAAAGACAGGGTTCCTACGAGCAGTACTTC.